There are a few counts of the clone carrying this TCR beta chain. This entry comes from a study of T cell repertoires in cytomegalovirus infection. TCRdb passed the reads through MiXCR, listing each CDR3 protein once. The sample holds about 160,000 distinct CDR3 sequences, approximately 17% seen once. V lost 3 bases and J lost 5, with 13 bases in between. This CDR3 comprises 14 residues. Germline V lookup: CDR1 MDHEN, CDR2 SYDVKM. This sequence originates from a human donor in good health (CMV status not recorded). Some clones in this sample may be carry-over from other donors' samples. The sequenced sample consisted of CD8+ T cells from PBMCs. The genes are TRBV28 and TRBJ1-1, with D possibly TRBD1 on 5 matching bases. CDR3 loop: CASSFIGGGTEAFF. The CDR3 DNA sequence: TGTGCCAGCAGTTTTATCGGGGGTGGTACTGAAGCTTTCTTT.